This T cell receptor (beta chain) was identified in a study of CD8+ T cells in alopecia areata. Described treatment: oral pan-JAK inhibitor, 5-10 mg twice daily. V lost 3 bases, J lost 5 bases, and 13 bases lay in between. Germline V gene sequence: CDR1 MNHNY, CDR2 SVGAGI (reference sequence). This CDR3 has 14 residues. RNA, once extracted, was reverse transcribed into cDNA for use as the sequencing template. Clones were read by immunoSEQ multiplex PCR, and TCRdb kept only the in-frame ones, dropping some. Of 200,000 to 250,000 clones detected, 66% appear once; the ten largest clones hold more than 0.95%.

The chain recombines TRBV6-6 with TRBJ1-1; TRBD1 is a possible D gene (6 bases). The sequenced sample was CD4+ T cells sorted from blood, obtained at roughly week 45, from a patient treated with tofacitinib. This clonotype was obtained from a human donor with alopecia areata. The CDR3 region is CASSYQGRVTEAFF. In DNA, the CDR3 is TGTGCCAGCAGTTATCAGGGGCGGGTGACTGAAGCTTTCTTT.